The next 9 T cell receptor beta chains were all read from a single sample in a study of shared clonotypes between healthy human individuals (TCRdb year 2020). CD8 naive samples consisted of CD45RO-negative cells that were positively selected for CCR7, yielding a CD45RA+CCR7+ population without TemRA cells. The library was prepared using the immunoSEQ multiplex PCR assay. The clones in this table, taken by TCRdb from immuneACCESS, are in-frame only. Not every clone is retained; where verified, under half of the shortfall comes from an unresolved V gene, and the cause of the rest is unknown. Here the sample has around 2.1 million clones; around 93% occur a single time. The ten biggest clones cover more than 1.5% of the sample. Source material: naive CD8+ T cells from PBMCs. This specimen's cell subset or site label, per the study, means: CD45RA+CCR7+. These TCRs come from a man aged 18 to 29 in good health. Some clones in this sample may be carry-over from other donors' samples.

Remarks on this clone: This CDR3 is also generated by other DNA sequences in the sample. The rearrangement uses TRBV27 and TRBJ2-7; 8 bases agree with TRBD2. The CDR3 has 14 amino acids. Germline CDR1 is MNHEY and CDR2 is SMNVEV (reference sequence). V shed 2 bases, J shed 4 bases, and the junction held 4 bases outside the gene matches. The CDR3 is CASSLAGGGYEQYF. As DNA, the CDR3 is TGTGCCAGCAGTTTAGCGGGGGGCGGATACGAGCAGTACTTC.

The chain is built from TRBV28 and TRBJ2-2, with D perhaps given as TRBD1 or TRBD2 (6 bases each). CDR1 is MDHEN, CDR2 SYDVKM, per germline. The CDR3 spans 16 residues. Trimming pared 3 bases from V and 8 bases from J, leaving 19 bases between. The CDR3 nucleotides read TGTGCCAGCAGTTTTGGAGGGGGACCCAAACCGGGGGAGCTGTTTTTT. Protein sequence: CASSFGGGPKPGELFF.

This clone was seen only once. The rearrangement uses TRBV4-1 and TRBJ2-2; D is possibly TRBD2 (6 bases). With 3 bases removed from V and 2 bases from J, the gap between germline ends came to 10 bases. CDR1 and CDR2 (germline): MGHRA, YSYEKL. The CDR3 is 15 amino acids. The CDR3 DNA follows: TGCGCCAGCAGCCACGGGACTCCTAACACCGGGGAGCTGTTTTTT. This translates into CASSHGTPNTGELFF.

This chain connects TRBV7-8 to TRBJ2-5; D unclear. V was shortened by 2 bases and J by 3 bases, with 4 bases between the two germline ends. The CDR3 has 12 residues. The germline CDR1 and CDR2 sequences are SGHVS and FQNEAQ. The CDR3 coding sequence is TGTGCCAGCAGCTTATTAAAAGAGACCCAGTACTTC. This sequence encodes CASSLLKETQYF.

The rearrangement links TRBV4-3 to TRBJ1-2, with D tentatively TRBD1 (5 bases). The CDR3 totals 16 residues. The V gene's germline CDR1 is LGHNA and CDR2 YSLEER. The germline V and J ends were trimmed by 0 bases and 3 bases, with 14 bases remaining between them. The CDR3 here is CASSQDGRGPYYGYTF. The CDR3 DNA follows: TGCGCCAGCAGCCAAGATGGGCGGGGACCTTACTATGGCTACACCTTC.

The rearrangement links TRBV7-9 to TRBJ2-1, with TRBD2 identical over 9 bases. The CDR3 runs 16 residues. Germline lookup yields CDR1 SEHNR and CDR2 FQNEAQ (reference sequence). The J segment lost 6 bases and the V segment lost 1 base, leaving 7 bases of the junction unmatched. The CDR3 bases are TGTGCCAGCAGCTTAGGGGGACTAGCCCGCGGCAATGAGCAGTTCTTC. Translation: CASSLGGLARGNEQFF.

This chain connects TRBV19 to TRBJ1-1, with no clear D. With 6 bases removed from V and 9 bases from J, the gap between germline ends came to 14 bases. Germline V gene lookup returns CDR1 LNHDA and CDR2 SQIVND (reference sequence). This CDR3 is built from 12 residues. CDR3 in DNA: TGTGCCAGTAGGAAAGGGCCAGAGAAAGCTTTCTTT. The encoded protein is CASRKGPEKAFF.

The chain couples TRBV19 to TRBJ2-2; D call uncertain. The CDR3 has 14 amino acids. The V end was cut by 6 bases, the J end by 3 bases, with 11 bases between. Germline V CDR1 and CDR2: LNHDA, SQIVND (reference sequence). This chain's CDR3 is CASSTVGDTGELFF. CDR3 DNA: TGTGCCAGTAGCACAGTTGGGGACACCGGGGAGCTGTTTTTT.

DNA of the CDR3: TGTGCCAGCAGTTTACAAGCGGACGACAATGAGCAGTTCTTC. It yields the protein CASSLQADDNEQFF. This rearrangement joins TRBV28 to TRBJ2-1; the D gene is possibly TRBD2 (5 bases). V was pared by 2 bases and J by 5 bases, with 10 bases between. The CDR3 is made up of 14 amino acids. CDR1 MDHEN and CDR2 SYDVKM come from the germline V gene. The variable domain in full, completed from reference TRBV28 and TRBJ2-1, reads DVKVTQSSRYLVKRTGEKVFLECVQDMDHENMFWYRQDPGLGLRLIYFSYDVKMKEKGDIPEGYSVSREKKERFSLILESASTNQTSMYLCASSLQADDNEQFFGPGTRLTVL.